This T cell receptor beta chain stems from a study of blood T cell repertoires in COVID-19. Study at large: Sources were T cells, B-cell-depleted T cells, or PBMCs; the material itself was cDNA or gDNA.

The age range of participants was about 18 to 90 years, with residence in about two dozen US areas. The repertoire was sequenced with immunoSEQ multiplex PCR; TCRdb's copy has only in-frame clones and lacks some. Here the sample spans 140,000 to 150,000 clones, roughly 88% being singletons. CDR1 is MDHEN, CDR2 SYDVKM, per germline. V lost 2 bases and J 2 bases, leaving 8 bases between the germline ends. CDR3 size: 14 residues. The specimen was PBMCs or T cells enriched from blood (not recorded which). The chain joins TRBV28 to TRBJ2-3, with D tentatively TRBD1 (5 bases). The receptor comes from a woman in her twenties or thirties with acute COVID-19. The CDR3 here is CASSLPGHTDTQYF. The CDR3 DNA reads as TGTGCCAGCAGTTTACCTGGACACACAGATACGCAGTATTTT. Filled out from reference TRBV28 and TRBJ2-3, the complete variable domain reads DVKVTQSSRYLVKRTGEKVFLECVQDMDHENMFWYRQDPGLGLRLIYFSYDVKMKEKGDIPEGYSVSREKKERFSLILESASTNQTSMYLCASSLPGHTDTQYFGPGTRLTVL.